The 3 T cell receptor beta chains reported below all come from one sample, sequenced in a study of T cell clusters in autoimmune cytopenias. TRB was amplified from roughly 0.25 ug of peripheral blood genomic DNA per sample. TRB was amplified by touch-down multiplex PCR, primer pools A and B combined. TCRdb re-called the multiplex PCR reads and catalogs CDR3 proteins one per entry, DNA excluded. In all, the sample yields 6,000 to 8,000 distinct CDR3 sequences. The sample taken for sequencing was peripheral blood. These TCRs come from a human donor with an autoimmune cytopenia or autoimmune hepatitis (not recorded which).

The CDR3 spells CASSSGQRNGGRYNEQFF. The chain uses TRBV28 and TRBJ2-1; TCRdb returns TRBD1, unconfirmable since there is no DNA. CDR1 is MDHEN, CDR2 SYDVKM, per germline. CDR3 length equals 18 residues.

This clonotype is medium-sized by frequency. The chain combines TRBV19 with TRBJ1-2. Germline lookup yields CDR1 LNHDA and CDR2 SQIVND (reference sequence). CDR3 length: 15 residues. The CDR3 loop reads CASSIGAPRDYGYTF.

The V and J genes are TRBV7-9 and TRBJ2-1; the D gene TCRdb calls, TRBD1, cannot be checked with no DNA. Germline V gene lookup returns CDR1 SEHNR and CDR2 FQNEAQ (reference sequence). The CDR3 runs 14 residues. Here the CDR3 reads CASSFGGGRNEQFF. The full variable domain, with the rest looked up from reference TRBV7-9 and TRBJ2-1, is DTGVSQNPRHKITKRGQNVTFRCDPISEHNRLYWYRQTLGQGPEFLTYFQNEAQLEKSRLLSDRFSAERPKGSFSTLEIQRTEQGDSAMYLCASSFGGGRNEQFFGPGTRLTVL.